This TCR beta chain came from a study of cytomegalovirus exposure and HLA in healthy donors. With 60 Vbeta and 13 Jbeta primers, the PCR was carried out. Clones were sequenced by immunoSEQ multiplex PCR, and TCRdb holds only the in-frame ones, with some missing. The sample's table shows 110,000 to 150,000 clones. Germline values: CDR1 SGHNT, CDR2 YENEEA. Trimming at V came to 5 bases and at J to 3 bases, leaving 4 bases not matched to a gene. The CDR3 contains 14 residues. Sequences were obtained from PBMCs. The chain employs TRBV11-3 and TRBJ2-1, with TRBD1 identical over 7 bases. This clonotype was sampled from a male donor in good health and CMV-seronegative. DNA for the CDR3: TGTGCCAGCAGCAAACAGGGGTACTACAATGAGCAGTTCTTC. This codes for CASSKQGYYNEQFF.